These T cell receptor beta chains were read from a single sample in a study of T cell responses to AZD1222 COVID-19 vaccine. Assay: immunoSEQ multiplex PCR; the TCRdb copy retains only in-frame clones and omits some. In the table there are roughly 110,000 clones, about 90% of which are singletons. Sequenced here: peripheral blood, sampled 28 days after the second AZD1222 dose. The receptors were sampled from an adult who received the AZD1222 COVID-19 vaccine. CDR3s include the opening cysteine and the closing phenylalanine or tryptophan. The D gene is left open where the match is weak. Clone size, where shown, is once, few, many, or a class for clones that have expanded.

clone_size: .
v_call: TRBV13
d_call: .
j_call: TRBJ1-2
cdr3_nt: TGTGCCGGGCGCCCCTGGACCGGAGATAACTACACCTTC
cdr3_aa: CAGRPWTGDNYTF

clone_size: .
v_call: TRBV11-1
d_call: .
j_call: TRBJ2-7
cdr3_nt: TGTGCCAGCAGCTTAGGGGGTCGGTACGAGCAGTACTTC
cdr3_aa: CASSLGGRYEQYF

clone_size: .
v_call: TRBV4-3
d_call: .
j_call: TRBJ1-5
cdr3_nt: TGCGCCAGCAGCCAAGATCCGGGGTCTGAGCCCCAGCATTTT
cdr3_aa: CASSQDPGSEPQHF

clone_size: .
v_call: TRBV12-5
d_call: TRBD1
j_call: TRBJ2-7
cdr3_nt: TGTGCTAGTGGTTTGTCGGGACAGGTCAACGAGCAGTACTTC
cdr3_aa: CASGLSGQVNEQYF

clone_size: .
v_call: TRBV19
d_call: .
j_call: TRBJ1-5
cdr3_nt: TGTGCCAGTAGTATTCGCAACAGGGACGGTCAGCCCCAGCATTTT
cdr3_aa: CASSIRNRDGQPQHF

clone_size: few
v_call: TRBV2
d_call: .
j_call: TRBJ2-2
cdr3_nt: TGTGCCAGCCTCAGGGACACCTACACCGGGGAGCTGTTTTTT
cdr3_aa: CASLRDTYTGELFF

clone_size: once
v_call: TRBV29-1
d_call: .
j_call: TRBJ2-7
cdr3_nt: TGCAGCGTTTGGCGTGGGGCCTACGAGCAGTACTTC
cdr3_aa: CSVWRGAYEQYF

clone_size: once
v_call: TRBV7-2
d_call: .
j_call: TRBJ2-5
cdr3_nt: TGTGCCAGCAGCCGGCCCCAAGAGACCCAGTACTTC
cdr3_aa: CASSRPQETQYF

clone_size: .
v_call: TRBV5-8
d_call: .
j_call: TRBJ2-3
cdr3_nt: TGTGCCAGCAGCCGAGGGAATTTGTGGGGGGGCGGAGATACGCAGTATTTT
cdr3_aa: CASSRGNLWGGGDTQYF

clone_size: few
v_call: TRBV4-3
d_call: .
j_call: TRBJ1-1
cdr3_nt: TGCGCCAGCAGCCCCTACAGGGCCGACACTGAAGCTTTCTTT
cdr3_aa: CASSPYRADTEAFF

clone_size: .
v_call: TRBV5-1
d_call: TRBD1
j_call: TRBJ1-6
cdr3_nt: TGCGCCAGCAGCAGTTCCCAGGGGGACGGTTCACCCCTCCACTTT
cdr3_aa: CASSSSQGDGSPLHF

clone_size: .
v_call: TRBV6-1
d_call: TRBD1
j_call: TRBJ1-1
cdr3_nt: TGTGCCAGCAGTGAGGACAGGCGTGAAGCTTTCTTT
cdr3_aa: CASSEDRREAFF

clone_size: .
v_call: TRBV5-5
d_call: .
j_call: TRBJ1-1
cdr3_nt: TGTGCCAGCAGCTTGAGGACGGATCAGGTGGGCACTGAAGCTTTCTTT
cdr3_aa: CASSLRTDQVGTEAFF